This TCR beta chain emerged from a study of T-cell reconstitution after alpha-beta-depleted transplantation in children. The CDR3 runs to 14 residues. Germline CDR1 DFQATT, CDR2 SNEGSKA (reference sequence). Trimming shortened V by 6 bases and J by 1 base, and 15 bases separated the two germline ends. Library preparation (for TCRbeta) was performed with unique molecular identifiers. TCRdb processed the PCR reads anew with MiXCR; each CDR3 protein has one entry. The data hold 350,000 to 400,000 distinct CDR3 sequences, with more than 10% observed a single time. This clonotype was detected only a few times.

The source is a human donor who donated a stem cell graft to a child with Fanconi anemia. This chain connects TRBV20-1 to TRBJ1-1; perhaps TRBD1 as D (6 bases). Specimen: PBMCs, collected from the stem cell graft. For the CDR3, the DNA is TGCAGTGCGACTTGGGCCAGGGGGAACACTGAAGCTTTCTTT. Translated: CSATWARGNTEAFF.